These T cell receptor beta chains were read from a single sample in a study of blood T cells in healthy people across ages. TCRdb reprocessed the 5' RACE reads with MiXCR, giving one entry per CDR3 protein. The sample lists approximately 850,000 distinct CDR3 sequences, under 45% occurring once. The sequencing input was blood. These receptors came from a man in his 60s in good health. Each CDR3 is given with its conserved first and last residue. Each record gives: V gene, clone size, J gene, D gene, CDR3 protein, CDR3 DNA. A D gene is named only where the DNA matches it firmly. The size entry is marked missing in some rows and otherwise reads once, few, many or a size class.

TRBV28	few	TRBJ2-7	TRBD1	CASSLPGQFPEQYF	TGTGCCAGCAGCCTTCCGGGACAGTTTCCCGAGCAGTACTTC
TRBV24-1	few	TRBJ1-2	NA	CATSDCLRANTF	TGTGCCACCAGTGATTGCCTCCGGGCCAACACCTTC
TRBV5-1	few	TRBJ2-7	NA	CASRLSLTGRSYEQYF	TGCGCCAGCAGACTTTCATTGACAGGGAGGTCCTACGAGCAGTACTTC
TRBV15	few	TRBJ2-5	NA	CATSPRRLSEQYF	TGTGCCACCAGCCCCCGACGACTGAGTGAGCAGTACTTC
TRBV11-3	few	TRBJ2-7	TRBD1	CASSLGWEQGLYEQYF	TGTGCCAGCAGCTTGGGATGGGAACAGGGGCTCTACGAGCAGTACTTC
TRBV4-3	once	TRBJ1-2	NA	CASRRNAEVSNYGYTF	TGCGCCAGCAGACGTAACGCTGAGGTATCTAACTATGGCTACACCTTC
TRBV7-2	NA	TRBJ2-5	TRBD2	CASSLSASGGAQYF	TGTGCCAGCAGCTTATCGGCTAGCGGTGGAGCCCAGTACTTC
TRBV12-3/TRBV12-4	NA	TRBJ2-4	TRBD1	CASSSGQGVYIQYF	TGTGCCAGCAGTTCGGGACAGGGTGTATACATTCAGTACTTC
TRBV20-1	once	TRBJ2-1	TRBD2	CSAGGLLAGAHNEQFF	TGCAGTGCTGGGGGTTTGCTAGCGGGGGCGCACAATGAGCAGTTCTTC
TRBV5-1	NA	TRBJ2-3	NA	CASSLAGEDTQYF	TGCGCCAGCAGCTTGGCCGGGGAAGATACGCAGTATTTT
TRBV9	NA	TRBJ1-2	NA	CASSAVETYGYTF	TGTGCCAGCAGCGCGGTAGAAACCTATGGCTACACCTTC
TRBV10-3	NA	TRBJ1-2	NA	CAISAAGGYGYTF	TGTGCCATCAGCGCGGCCGGCGGCTATGGCTACACCTTC
TRBV7-9	NA	TRBJ2-1	NA	CASSLGGGAPKEQFF	TGTGCCAGCAGCTTAGGAGGGGGGGCCCCCAAGGAGCAGTTCTTC
TRBV6-1	NA	TRBJ2-6	NA	CASSEFGQPASGANVLTF	TGTGCCAGCAGTGAGTTCGGACAGCCAGCCTCTGGGGCCAACGTCCTGACTTTC
TRBV12-3/TRBV12-4	NA	TRBJ1-4	NA	CASSIGTPLANEKLFF	TGTGCCAGCAGCATTGGAACACCCCTGGCGAATGAAAAACTGTTTTTT
TRBV7-9	few	TRBJ2-1	TRBD1	CASSLGTGRSWQFF	TGTGCCAGCAGCCTAGGGACAGGACGGTCTTGGCAGTTCTTC
TRBV29-1	few	TRBJ2-7	NA	CSVGRGRSGEQYF	TGCAGCGTTGGTAGGGGCCGTTCGGGGGAGCAGTACTTC
TRBV13	few	TRBJ2-7	NA	CASSLGSRPYEQYF	TGTGCCAGCAGCTTAGGTTCAAGACCCTACGAGCAGTACTTC
TRBV12-3/TRBV12-4	few	TRBJ2-1	TRBD1	CASSSLLTGVYYNEQFF	TGTGCCAGCAGTTCACTTTTAACAGGGGTTTACTACAATGAGCAGTTCTTC
TRBV25-1	few	TRBJ2-7	NA	CASSHLYEQYF	TGTGCCAGCAGCCACTTATACGAGCAGTACTTC
TRBV12-3/TRBV12-4	once	TRBJ2-3	NA	CASSPTRLGTDTQYF	TGTGCCAGCAGTCCGACCAGACTTGGGACAGATACGCAGTATTTT
TRBV29-1	few	TRBJ2-3	NA	CSVQPIVDTQYF	TGCAGCGTTCAACCCATTGTCGATACGCAGTATTTT
TRBV20-1	few	TRBJ2-5	NA	CSARERGRETQYF	TGCAGTGCTAGAGAGCGGGGTCGAGAGACCCAGTACTTC
TRBV18	NA	TRBJ2-5	NA	CASSPISGSWGETQYF	TGTGCCAGCTCACCAATTTCCGGCAGTTGGGGAGAGACCCAGTACTTC
TRBV29-1	NA	TRBJ1-6	NA	CSVRRGGENSPLHF	TGCAGCGTCCGCCGGGGGGGCGAGAATTCACCCCTCCACTTT
TRBV25-1	NA	TRBJ2-1	NA	CASSEPGVGTEQFF	TGTGCCAGCAGTGAACCGGGGGTGGGGACAGAGCAGTTCTTC
TRBV20-1	NA	TRBJ1-5	NA	CSALESIGNQPQHF	TGCAGTGCCCTCGAGAGCATCGGGAATCAGCCCCAGCATTTT
TRBV5-5	NA	TRBJ2-5	TRBD1	CASSPERGGDETQYF	TGTGCCAGCAGCCCGGAGAGAGGGGGCGATGAGACCCAGTACTTC
TRBV7-6	NA	TRBJ2-5	NA	CASSASRGLQETQYF	TGTGCCAGCAGCGCGAGCAGGGGTTTGCAAGAGACCCAGTACTTC
TRBV5-1	few	TRBJ2-6	TRBD1	CASRATGASGANVLTF	TGCGCCAGCAGGGCGACAGGGGCCTCTGGGGCCAACGTCCTGACTTTC
TRBV7-9	NA	TRBJ2-7	TRBD1	CASSFEGQGYEQYF	TGTGCCAGCAGCTTCGAGGGACAGGGCTACGAGCAGTACTTC
TRBV13	few	TRBJ2-5	NA	CASGQVQETQYF	TGTGCCAGCGGCCAGGTCCAAGAGACCCAGTACTTC
TRBV7-9	NA	TRBJ1-1	NA	CASSLDPGKDTEAFF	TGTGCCAGCAGCTTAGATCCGGGGAAAGACACTGAAGCTTTCTTT
TRBV6-2/TRBV6-3	NA	TRBJ2-3	NA	CASRRSMDTQYF	TGTGCCAGCAGGCGCAGTATGGATACGCAGTATTTT
TRBV14	NA	TRBJ2-1	TRBD2	CASSHLSGGNYNEQFF	TGTGCCAGCAGCCATCTCTCGGGGGGAAATTACAATGAGCAGTTCTTC
TRBV7-9	few	TRBJ2-1	NA	CASSLFRNEQFF	TGTGCCAGCAGCTTATTCCGGAATGAGCAGTTCTTC
TRBV4-2	NA	TRBJ2-2	TRBD2	CASSQDRRGEAGELFF	TGTGCCAGCAGCCAAGATCGGCGGGGGGAGGCCGGGGAGCTGTTTTTT
TRBV20-1	NA	TRBJ2-5	TRBD2	CSAGLAGVQETQYF	TGCAGTGCTGGCCTAGCGGGGGTCCAAGAGACCCAGTACTTC
TRBV5-4	NA	TRBJ2-5	TRBD1	CASSQGQRKETQYF	TGTGCCAGCAGCCAGGGACAGAGAAAAGAGACCCAGTACTTC
TRBV12-5	NA	TRBJ2-1	NA	CASGLDLGPGDEQFF	TGTGCTAGTGGTTTGGACCTGGGCCCTGGGGATGAGCAGTTCTTC
TRBV4-3	NA	TRBJ2-3	NA	CASSQLQTRNTQYF	TGCGCCAGCAGCCAACTACAGACTAGAAATACGCAGTATTTT
TRBV5-1	NA	TRBJ2-3	TRBD2	CASSLIGGGATDTQYF	TGCGCCAGCAGCTTAATTGGCGGGGGGGCTACAGATACGCAGTATTTT
TRBV13	few	TRBJ2-1	TRBD2	CASSRAGGRSLEQFF	TGTGCCAGCAGCCGAGCGGGGGGGCGCTCCCTTGAGCAGTTCTTC
TRBV7-9	many	TRBJ2-7	TRBD1	CASSLSGQSYEQYF	TGTGCCAGCAGCTTATCGGGACAGTCCTACGAGCAGTACTTC
TRBV5-1	NA	TRBJ1-2	TRBD1	CANSGGQSGGYTF	TGCGCCAACAGCGGGGGACAGTCCGGAGGCTACACCTTC
TRBV7-9	NA	TRBJ2-5	TRBD1	CASSLTGTAYQETQYF	TGTGCCAGCAGCCTAACCGGGACAGCGTACCAAGAGACCCAGTACTTC
TRBV19	many	TRBJ2-6	NA	CASSIGQGRSGANVLTF	TGTGCCAGTAGTATTGGGCAGGGTCGTTCTGGGGCCAACGTCCTGACTTTC
TRBV4-3	few	TRBJ2-5	TRBD1	CASSQESGQGRKQYF	TGCGCCAGCAGCCAAGAGTCCGGACAGGGTAGGAAACAGTACTTC
TRBV28	NA	TRBJ2-5	NA	CASTRGGGRFKGTQYF	TGTGCCAGCACCCGAGGGGGGGGCCGATTCAAAGGGACCCAGTACTTC
TRBV24-1	NA	TRBJ1-1	TRBD1	CATSDSGGHTEAFF	TGTGCCACCAGTGACTCAGGGGGGCACACTGAAGCTTTCTTT
TRBV7-2	few	TRBJ1-2	NA	CASSFGPGVIYGYTF	TGTGCCAGCAGCTTTGGCCCAGGGGTTATCTATGGCTACACCTTC
TRBV2	NA	TRBJ2-7	NA	CASRGTGSPYEQYF	TGTGCCAGCAGGGGAACAGGGTCCCCCTACGAGCAGTACTTC
TRBV29-1	NA	TRBJ2-1	TRBD1	CSVGPGGNYEQFF	TGCAGCGTTGGTCCAGGGGGAAACTACGAGCAGTTCTTC
TRBV2	few	TRBJ2-7	NA	CASSGERSYEQYF	TGTGCCAGCAGTGGGGAACGCTCCTACGAGCAGTACTTC
TRBV7-2	NA	TRBJ1-1	NA	CASSLSVTPPEAFF	TGTGCCAGCAGCTTATCAGTAACGCCCCCTGAAGCTTTCTTT